One sample yielded the 21 T cell receptor delta chains listed below, sequenced in a study of gamma delta lymphoproliferative disorders and STAT genes (dated by TCRdb to the late 2010s). For both patients and controls, peripheral blood mononuclear cells were isolated, and the genomic DNA from these cells was used for TCR sequencing. The library came from multiplex PCR. Sequenced using an Illumina MiSeq. The public reads were reprocessed by TCRdb using CATT, and rows of matching DNA were later combined. The sample has about 930 delta-chain clones on record, approximately 1.5% of them singletons. Clones ranked in the top ten supply roughly 80% of the sample. The sample comprised blood. The origin of the receptors is a human donor in good health.

This clone was observed a handful of times. A far larger clone lies a single base away; this is likely a read error. The same CDR3 can be traced to other DNA sequences in this sample. This rearrangement joins TRDV1 to TRDJ1; TRDD2 might be the D (5 bases). Trimming cost V 3 bases and J 0 bases, with 20 bases left between them. This CDR3 region has 18 residues. Germline CDR1 reads TSWWSYY; CDR2 reads QGS. The CDR3 region has the DNA TGTGCTCTTGGGGAGAGAAGAGGGTTCCTTAAGTACACCGATAAACTCATCTTT. It yields the protein CALGERRGFLKYTDKLIF.

The table lists this clone with a few counts. The protein held in TCRdb is that of a much larger clone and does not match this DNA's translation at residue 9, likely because of a read error; the protein shown is translated from the DNA. The rearrangement uses TRDV1 and TRDJ1; D unresolved. Per the germline V gene, CDR1 is TSWWSYY and CDR2 is QGS. The CDR3 runs 18 residues. V lost 2 bases, J lost 0 bases, and 19 bases lay in between. The CDR3 DNA sequence: TGTGCTCTTGGGGAAGGGTCACCTGTCGCGTTGTACACCGATAAACTCATCTTT. Amino acid sequence: CALGEGSPVALYTDKLIF.

As concerns this clone: A far larger clone lies a single base away; this is likely a read error. Other DNA variants within this sample encode the same CDR3. V is TRDV3 and J is TRDJ1; 10 bases fit TRDD3. J was trimmed by 1 base and V by 5 bases; bases with no gene match: 25. CDR3 length equals 20 residues. CDR1 TVYSNPD and CDR2 GDNSRS come from the germline V gene (reference sequence). This chain's CDR3 is CAAWEFPGVGDTSFTDKLIF. CDR3 in DNA: TGTGCCGCCTGGGAATTCCCAGGGGTGGGGGATACATCTTTCACCGATAAACTCATCTTT.

Comments on this clone: A read error is the likely source, as a far larger clone sits one nucleotide away. The sample carries other DNA sequences with the same CDR3. This rearrangement joins TRDV1 to TRDJ1; D not resolved. V dropped 2 bases and J dropped 0 bases, with 19 bases sitting between them. Germline V CDR1 and CDR2: TSWWSYY, QGS. The CDR3 runs to 18 residues. DNA of the CDR3: TGTGCTCTTGGGGAAGGGTCACCTGCCGCGTTATACACCGATAAACTCATCTTT. This gives the protein CALGEGSPAALYTDKLIF.

In its sample, this clone was seen a few times. TCRdb has a much larger clone's protein, which differs at residue 18 from the translation of this DNA, likely because of a read error; what is shown is the protein translated from the DNA. The genes are TRDV1 and TRDJ1; TRDD3 matches 8 bases. CDR1 TSWWSYY and CDR2 QGS come from the germline V gene. The V gene end was trimmed by 2 bases and the J gene end by 1 base; junction bases not matched to a gene: 30. There are 24 residues in the CDR3. CDR3 residues: CALGEGPSTKWGIRGGSCTDKLIF. Written as DNA, the CDR3 is TGTGCTCTTGGGGAAGGGCCTTCCACCAAATGGGGGATTCGTGGGGGGTCGTGCACCGATAAACTCATCTTT.

This clone was counted a few times. A read error likely explains this, since a far larger clone differs by one base. Additional DNA sequences in this sample encode the identical CDR3. The rearrangement joins TRDV3 to TRDJ1; D unclear. Germline values: CDR1 TVYSNPD, CDR2 GDNSRS (reference sequence). The CDR3 has 10 residues. The V end lost 2 bases, the J end lost 0 bases, and 1 base lay between the germline ends. DNA of the CDR3: TGTGCCTTTGACACCGATAAACTCATCTTT. It specifies CAFDTDKLIF.

In the case of this clone: This likely reflects a read error, since a far larger clone is one base away. Other nucleotide sequences in the sample specify the same CDR3. V and J are TRDV3 and TRDJ1; TRDD3 matches at 9 bases. The V and J ends lost 5 bases and 1 base, in that order; junction bases with no gene match: 26. This CDR3 has 20 amino acids. Germline-derived CDR1 and CDR2 are TVYSNPD and GDNSRS (reference sequence). CDR3 coding DNA: TGTGCCGCCTGGGAATTCCCAGGGGTAGGGGATACGTCTTTCACCGATAAACTCATCTTT. It yields the protein CAAWEFPGVGDTSFTDKLIF.

There are a few counts of this clone. A far bigger clonotype differs at one base, so this is likely a read error. This specimen includes other DNA sequences encoding the same CDR3. The chain is built from TRDV2 and TRDJ1; D unclear. The CDR3 contains 14 residues. Germline V lookup: CDR1 GEAIGNYY, CDR2 EKD. Trimming took 0 bases from V and 2 from J, leaving 9 bases between them. CDR3 in DNA: TGTGCCTGTGACACCGTTGGTCCTACCGATAAACTCATCTTT. Translation: CACDTVGPTDKLIF.

Comment on this clone: TCRdb attributes to this sequence the protein of a much larger clone, which differs from the DNA translation at residue 10; a read error is likely, and the protein displayed is translated from the DNA. The V and J genes are TRDV3 and TRDJ1; the match to TRDD3 covers 8 bases. CDR3 length: 20 amino acids. V gave up 5 bases and J gave up 1 base; unmatched junction bases: 27. From germline, CDR1 is TVYSNPD and CDR2 GDNSRS (reference sequence). The CDR3 spells CAAWEFPGVWDTSFTDKLIF. The CDR3 DNA reads as TGTGCCGCCTGGGAATTCCCAGGGGTGTGGGATACGTCTTTCACCGATAAACTCATCTTT. Together with reference TRDV3 and TRDJ1, the CDR3 gives the full variable domain: CDKVTQSSPDQTVASGSEVVLLCTYDTVYSNPDLFWYRIRPDYSFQFVFYGDNSRSEGADFTQGRFSVKHILTQKAFHLVISPVRTEDSATYYCAAWEFPGVWDTSFTDKLIFGKGTRVTVEP.

This clone was detected only a few times. Given a far larger clone just one base away, this is likely a sequencing read error. Other DNA sequences in the sample encode the same CDR3. The J gene is TRDJ1, the V gene TRDV1; D might be TRDD3 (5 bases). Germline V gene data show CDR1 as TSWWSYY and CDR2 as QGS. This CDR3 is built from 18 residues. CDR3 sequence reads: CALGEGSPAALYTDKLIF. The CDR3 nucleotides read TGTGCCCTTGGGGAAGGGTCACCTGCCGCGTTGTACACCGATAAACTCATCTTT.

Points on this clone: The TCRdb protein, from a much larger clone, departs from this DNA's translation at residues 7 and 18, likely by read error; the protein shown derives from the DNA. V and J are TRDV3 and TRDJ1; 11 bases line up with TRDD3. There are 20 residues in the CDR3. Germline CDR1 and CDR2: TVYSNPD and GDNSRS (reference sequence). The CDR3 nucleotides read TGTGCCGCCTGGGAATTCCTAGGGGTGGGGGATACGTCTTTCACCGATAAACCCATCTTT. Protein product: CAAWEFLGVGDTSFTDKPIF.

On this clone itself: Since a far larger clone is one base different, this is likely a read error. Other DNA sequences in this specimen translate into the identical CDR3. The V and J genes are TRDV2 and TRDJ3; 8 nucleotides line up with TRDD3. The CDR3 extends over 18 amino acids. The V gene's germline CDR1 is GEAIGNYY and CDR2 EKD. CDR3 amino acids: CACDTGGWKSWDTRQMFF. The CDR3 bases are TGTGCCTGTGACACTGGGGGATGGAAGTCCTGGGACACCCGTCAGATGTTTTTC.

This clone appeared a few times. Only one base separates this from a far larger clonotype, so it likely reflects a read error. Other DNA sequences in this sample translate to the same CDR3. This chain links TRDV1 with TRDJ1, with 9 bases matching TRDD3. This CDR3 has 19 residues. Germline CDR1 and CDR2: TSWWSYY and QGS. CDR3: CALGEQFLPGDTGADKLIF. The DNA for the CDR3 is TGTGCTCTTGGAGAACAATTCCTACCGGGGGATACCGGAGCCGATAAACTCATCTTT.

In the case of this clone: The protein in TCRdb stems from a much larger clone and differs at residue 15 from this DNA's translation, likely a read error; here the protein is translated from the DNA. J is TRDJ1 and V is TRDV2; possibly TRDD2 for D (5 bases). The CDR3 length is 19 residues. Germline V gene sequence: CDR1 GEAIGNYY, CDR2 EKD. The CDR3 here is CACDTVGADYGSSTEKLIF. CDR3 DNA sequence: TGTGCCTGTGACACCGTTGGTGCGGATTACGGCTCTTCCACCGAAAAACTCATCTTT.

This clone came up many times. The protein that TCRdb holds for this DNA derives from a much larger clone and differs from the translated DNA at residue 14, which likely indicates a read error; the protein shown here is translated from the DNA. DNA for the CDR3: TGTGCCTGTGACACTGGGGGATGGAAGTCCTGGGACACCCAACAGATGTTTTTC. Translating gives CACDTGGWKSWDTQQMFF. The chain has TRDV2 and TRDJ3; 8 nucleotides match TRDD3. The CDR3 sequence is 18 residues long. Germline CDR1 and CDR2: GEAIGNYY and EKD.

This clone turned up a few times. A far bigger clonotype differs at one base, so this is likely a read error. Other nucleotide sequences in the sample specify the same CDR3. This rearrangement joins TRDV2 to TRDJ3; the match to TRDD3 covers 7 bases. Looked up from germline, CDR1 is GEAIGNYY and CDR2 is EKD. This CDR3 is 18 amino acids long. Trimming cost V 1 base and J 1 base; bases outside gene matches: 6. CDR3 protein: CACDTGGWKSWDTRQMFF. The DNA for the CDR3 is TGTGCCTGTGACACGGGGGGATGGAAGTCCTGGGACACCCGACAGATGTTTTTC.

This clone was detected a few times. A far bigger clonotype differs at one base, so this is likely a read error. This same CDR3 is encoded by further DNA sequences in the sample. Written as DNA, the CDR3 is TGTGCCCCCTTCTACTGGGGGACACTTAATGGAGCCGATAAACTCATCTTT. This translates into CAPFYWGTLNGADKLIF. The chain joins TRDV3 to TRDJ1, with 9 bases matching TRDD3. The germline V gene has CDR1 TVYSNPD and CDR2 GDNSRS (reference sequence). J gave up 3 bases and V 5 bases, and 19 bases lay outside the gene matches. The CDR3 has 17 amino acids.

Worth noting for this clone: The TCRdb record carries a much larger clone's protein, which differs from this DNA's translation at residue 11; a read error is the likely cause, and the protein listed here is the DNA translation. The chain links TRDV1 to TRDJ1; 8 bases line up with TRDD3. The CDR3 has 23 amino acids. Germline V gene data show CDR1 as TSWWSYY and CDR2 as QGS. V was pared by 2 bases and J by 0 bases, with 26 bases of the junction left unmatched. The CDR3 loop is CALGEIVFHRRTGGVPYTDKLIF. DNA for the CDR3: TGTGCTCTTGGGGAAATAGTCTTCCACCGGAGGACTGGGGGCGTACCGTACACCGATAAACTCATCTTT.

This clone was counted a few times. This DNA's translation and the protein TCRdb lists, from a much larger clone, do not match at residue 9, likely due to a read error; the protein shown is translated from the DNA. J is TRDJ1 and V is TRDV2; a possible D gene is TRDD3 (5 bases). V dropped 3 bases and J dropped 0 bases, with 25 bases sitting between them. CDR1 GEAIGNYY and CDR2 EKD come from the germline V gene. The CDR3 is 19 residues long. DNA of the CDR3: TGTGCCTGTGACCCGCTTCGGCCAGATACTCGTTCATACACCGATAAACTCATCTTT. Translated: CACDPLRPDTRSYTDKLIF.

The table lists this clone with a few counts. The protein given by TCRdb reflects a much larger clone and differs at residue 13 from this DNA's translation, likely from a read error; the protein shown is the DNA's translation. V usage is TRDV1 and J usage is TRDJ1, with 9 nucleotides matching TRDD3. The CDR3 is 19 residues long. Germline trimming cut 1 base from V and 3 bases from J; bases unmatched to any gene: 15. Germline lookup yields CDR1 TSWWSYY and CDR2 QGS. In DNA, the CDR3 is TGTGCTCTTGGGGAACAATTCCTACCGGGGGATACCGAAGCCGATAAACTCATCTTT. Translating gives CALGEQFLPGDTEADKLIF.

About this clone: The protein held in TCRdb is that of a much larger clone and does not match this DNA's translation at residue 15, likely because of a read error; the protein shown is translated from the DNA. The V gene is TRDV1, the J gene TRDJ1; 7 bases line up with TRDD3. This CDR3 contains 17 residues. Germline V gene data show CDR1 as TSWWSYY and CDR2 as QGS. The CDR3 region is CALGDRAETGDTDKPIF. CDR3 in DNA: TGTGCTCTTGGGGACCGGGCCGAAACTGGGGACACCGATAAACCCATCTTT.